The next 21 T cell receptor beta chains were all read from a single sample in a study of blood T cell repertoires in COVID-19. Profiling relied on immunoSEQ multiplex PCR, and the TCRdb table lists in-frame clones only, not all of them. The repertoire holds approximately 250,000 clones, roughly four fifths seen once, with approximately 7% in the top ten. Sequenced: peripheral blood. These receptors were taken from a woman aged 45-59 years with acute or convalescent COVID-19.

The rearrangement uses TRBV7-9 and TRBJ1-3, with D possibly matching TRBD1 (6 bases). Germline CDR1 is SEHNR and CDR2 is FQNEAQ (reference sequence). The CDR3 loop spans 15 amino acids. The ends were cut back, 0 bases at V and 5 bases at J, with 11 bases in the middle. The CDR3 sequence is CASSLAQGIRNTIYF. In nucleotides, the CDR3 is TGTGCCAGCAGCTTAGCACAGGGTATACGAAACACCATATATTTT. The full variable domain, in which reference TRBV7-9 and TRBJ1-3 provide the parts outside the CDR3, is DTGVSQNPRHKITKRGQNVTFRCDPISEHNRLYWYRQTLGQGPEFLTYFQNEAQLEKSRLLSDRFSAERPKGSFSTLEIQRTEQGDSAMYLCASSLAQGIRNTIYFGEGSWLTVV.

This chain links TRBV3-1 (or the pseudogene TRBV3-2) with TRBJ1-6; unclear D gene. V gave up 1 base and J gave up 7 bases, with 11 bases separating them. Germline V gene data show CDR1 as LGHDT and CDR2 as YNNKEL (reference sequence). The CDR3 extends over 15 amino acids. Here the CDR3 DNA reads TGTGCCAGCAGCCAAGGGCCGAGGCCGAATTCACCCCTCCACTTT. Translated, it gives CASSQGPRPNSPLHF.

The chain has TRBV4-2 and TRBJ1-1, with TRBD1 as a possible D gene (5 bases). The CDR3 covers 13 residues. The V end was cut by 2 bases, the J end by 4 bases, with 8 bases between. Germline CDR1 reads LGHNA; CDR2 reads YNFKEQ. CDR3: CASSQRDFTEAFF. CDR3 coding DNA: TGTGCCAGCAGCCAACGGGACTTCACTGAAGCTTTCTTT.

This chain joins TRBV3-1 (or the pseudogene TRBV3-2) and TRBJ1-2; 9 bases fit TRBD1. This CDR3 is built from 15 residues. Germline CDR1 and CDR2: LGHDT and YNNKEL (reference sequence). The V gene end was trimmed by 5 bases and the J gene end by 4 bases; junction bases not matched to a gene: 8. The chain's CDR3 is CASSNQGQGTYGYTF. The CDR3 coding sequence is TGTGCCAGCAGCAACCAAGGACAGGGGACCTATGGCTACACCTTC.

The V gene is TRBV19, the J gene TRBJ2-5, with 13 bases identical to TRBD2. Germline V gene sequence: CDR1 LNHDA, CDR2 SQIVND (reference sequence). The CDR3 runs to 15 residues. J was trimmed by 1 base and V by 10 bases; bases with no gene match: 6. CDR3 region: CATGLAGRTQETQYF. DNA for the CDR3: TGTGCCACGGGACTAGCGGGGCGTACCCAAGAGACCCAGTACTTC.

V gene TRBV5-6 combines with J gene TRBJ2-3; 9 bases agree with TRBD2. CDR1 is SGHDT, CDR2 YYEEEE, per germline. With V trimmed by 2 bases and J by 4 bases, 5 bases remained unmatched. This CDR3 has 15 residues. CDR3 protein: CASSFAGGIADTQYF. The CDR3 coding sequence is TGTGCCAGCAGCTTTGCGGGGGGGATAGCAGATACGCAGTATTTT. Filled out from reference TRBV5-6 and TRBJ2-3, the complete variable domain reads DAGVTQSPTHLIKTRGQQVTLRCSPKSGHDTVSWYQQALGQGPQFIFQYYEEEERQRGNFPDRFSGHQFPNYSSELNVNALLLGDSALYLCASSFAGGIADTQYFGPGTRLTVL.

The gene calls are TRBV5-1 and TRBJ2-7; 11 bases align to TRBD2. Trimming at V came to 0 bases and at J to 7 bases, leaving 3 bases not matched to a gene. The CDR3 has 14 residues. Germline V CDR1 and CDR2: SGHRS, YFSETQ. The chain's CDR3 is CASSLEGTSGEQYF. DNA for the CDR3: TGCGCCAGCAGCTTGGAGGGGACTAGCGGTGAGCAGTACTTC.

This chain uses TRBV30 with TRBJ1-1, with a possible D match to TRBD1 (5 bases). CDR1 and CDR2 (germline): GTSNPN, SVGIG (reference sequence). V was cut by 3 bases and J by 2 bases, with 13 bases left in between. The CDR3 covers 14 residues. The CDR3 coding sequence is TGTGCCTGGAGCCGAGGGGAGGGAAACACTGAAGCTTTCTTT. Residues: CAWSRGEGNTEAFF.

This clone was recorded once. The V call is TRBV2, the J call TRBJ1-3, with D uncertain. Between the trimmed V and J ends, which lost 2 bases and 2 bases, there was a span of 16 bases. Germline assignment: CDR1 SNHLY and CDR2 FYNNEI. The length of the CDR3 is 17 residues. The CDR3 nucleotides are TGTGCCAGCAGTGAATCCCAAACTCTGGCGGCTGGAAACACCATATATTTT. Its translation: CASSESQTLAAGNTIYF.

This chain uses TRBV6-1 with TRBJ1-1; 10 nucleotides align to TRBD1. The CDR3 is made up of 17 amino acids. Unmatched junction bases numbered 10, after V lost 4 bases and J lost 2 bases. Germline CDR1 is MNHNS and CDR2 is SASEGT. CDR3 loop: CASSGGGQGSYNTEAFF. In DNA, the CDR3 is TGTGCCAGCAGTGGAGGGGGACAGGGGTCCTACAACACTGAAGCTTTCTTT.

This clone was observed once. The V call is TRBV2, the J call TRBJ1-2; no firm D call. The CDR3 length is 13 residues. The V and J ends lost 3 bases and 8 bases respectively, with 13 bases between them. The germline gives CDR1 SNHLY, CDR2 FYNNEI. In DNA form, the CDR3 reads TGTGCCAGCAGTGAGAGGGAGGTGGGAGGCTACACCTTC. This translates into CASSEREVGGYTF.

This sequence joins TRBV9 and TRBJ2-1, with a weak D call TRBD1 (6 bases). Germline CDR1 is SGDLS and CDR2 is YYNGEE. This CDR3 comprises 18 residues. V lost 3 bases to trimming and J lost 1 base, with 20 bases between them. The CDR3: CASSGSRRGAGSYNEQFF. CDR3 in DNA: TGTGCCAGCAGCGGATCCCGCAGGGGCGCAGGGTCCTACAATGAGCAGTTCTTC.

This chain uses TRBV19 with TRBJ1-4; TRBD1 agrees at 8 bases. This CDR3 contains 16 residues. Trimming cost V 7 bases and J 2 bases; bases outside gene matches: 9. CDR1 and CDR2 (germline): LNHDA, SQIVND (reference sequence). CDR3 bases: TGTGCCAGTACCGGCGGACAGGGAGGGACTAATGAAAAACTGTTTTTT. Its protein product is CASTGGQGGTNEKLFF.

The chain links TRBV27 to TRBJ2-5; D gene unclear. Germline CDR1 and CDR2: MNHEY and SMNVEV (reference sequence). V shed 3 bases and J shed 4 bases, with 15 bases lying between them. The CDR3 has 15 residues. Here the CDR3 DNA reads TGTGCCAGCAGTTTGACGTTTGCGACTCTAGAGACCCAGTACTTC. This codes for CASSLTFATLETQYF.

The chain couples TRBV6-4 to TRBJ1-5, with D possibly TRBD1 on 5 matching bases. Trimming left V 1 base short and J 4 bases short, with 17 bases between. This CDR3 region has 17 residues. Germline-derived CDR1 and CDR2 are MRHNA and SNTAGT. Here the CDR3 reads CASSDLTRGRGNQPQHF. DNA of the CDR3: TGTGCCAGCAGTGACTTGACCCGGGGGAGGGGTAATCAGCCCCAGCATTTT.

V gene TRBV2 combines with J gene TRBJ1-5, with a possible D match to TRBD1 (5 bases). Trimming took off 8 bases at V and 4 bases at J, with 12 bases between the two ends. This CDR3 comprises 13 residues. CDR1 and CDR2 (germline): SNHLY, FYNNEI. The CDR3 reads CASSGDLNQPQHF. In DNA, the CDR3 is TGTGCCAGCTCGGGGGACCTTAATCAGCCCCAGCATTTT. Full variable domain (remainder filled in from reference TRBV2 and TRBJ1-5): EPEVTQTPSHQVTQMGQEVILRCVPISNHLYFYWYRQILGQKVEFLVSFYNNEISEKSEIFDDQFSVERPDGSNFTLKIRSTKLEDSAMYFCASSGDLNQPQHFGDGTRLSIL.

The chain uses TRBV4-2 and TRBJ2-7; 10 nucleotides align to TRBD1. The germline V gene encodes CDR1 LGHNA and CDR2 YNFKEQ. CDR3 size: 15 residues. Germline trimming cut 4 bases from V and 6 bases from J; bases unmatched to any gene: 9. CDR3: CASSLQGTGVSEQYF. The CDR3 nucleotides read TGTGCCAGCAGCCTCCAGGGGACAGGGGTCTCCGAGCAGTACTTC.

V usage is TRBV2 and J usage is TRBJ1-4; D is undetermined. CDR3 length: 12 residues. The ends were cut back, 6 bases at V and 7 bases at J, with 9 bases in the middle. The V gene's germline CDR1 is SNHLY and CDR2 FYNNEI. CDR3 residues: CASSAGIEKLFF. As DNA, the CDR3 is TGTGCCAGCAGCGCCGGGATTGAAAAACTGTTTTTT.

V and J are TRBV7-2 and TRBJ2-5, with D maybe TRBD2 (5 bases). V was clipped by 1 base and J by 2 bases, with 20 bases between them. Germline V gene data show CDR1 as SGHTA and CDR2 as FQGNSA. There are 18 residues in the CDR3. The CDR3 DNA sequence: TGTGCCAGCAGCTTAGTTTCTAGCTTCGGGCCTATTCAAGAGACCCAGTACTTC. Translation: CASSLVSSFGPIQETQYF. Filled out from reference TRBV7-2 and TRBJ2-5, the complete variable domain reads GAGVSQSPSNKVTEKGKDVELRCDPISGHTALYWYRQSLGQGLEFLIYFQGNSAPDKSGLPSDRFSAERTGGSVSTLTIQRTQQEDSAVYLCASSLVSSFGPIQETQYFGPGTRLLVL.

J is TRBJ2-5 and V is TRBV29-1; 7 bases line up with TRBD1. The CDR3 is 13 residues long. CDR1 and CDR2 from the germline V gene are SQVTM and ANQGSEA. The ends lost 7 bases at V and 2 bases at J; junction bases unmatched: 7. CDR3 in DNA: TGCAGCGCCAGGGACAGCCGACAAGAGACCCAGTACTTC. Protein product: CSARDSRQETQYF.

The chain recombines TRBV7-9 with TRBJ1-5, with 9 nucleotides matching TRBD1. There are 14 residues in the CDR3. After removal of 4 bases from V and 5 bases from J, the junction contained 3 bases not matched to a gene. Per the germline V gene, CDR1 is SEHNR and CDR2 is FQNEAQ (reference sequence). Written as DNA, the CDR3 is TGTGCCAGCAGCTCACAGGGGGCAGATCAGCCCCAGCATTTT. This translates into CASSSQGADQPQHF.